These 13 T cell receptor beta chains came from one sample sequenced in a study of blood T cell repertoires in COVID-19. Using immunoSEQ multiplex PCR, the repertoire was profiled, and TCRdb retains in-frame clones only, with some absent. In the table there are about 210,000 clones, roughly 90% of which are singletons. Sequencing used PBMCs or T cells enriched from blood (not recorded which). The receptors stem from a man in his late teens or twenties with acute COVID-19.

DNA of the CDR3: TGTGCCAGCAGCTTGGCCGGTTCGATGAACACTGAAGCTTTCTTT. Translation gives CASSLAGSMNTEAFF. The chain joins TRBV5-6 to TRBJ1-1; D not certain. Germline CDR1 is SGHDT and CDR2 is YYEEEE. The CDR3 totals 15 residues. The ends were cut back, 0 bases at V and 0 bases at J, with 9 bases in the middle.

This chain links TRBV19 with TRBJ2-3; 8 bases are a match to TRBD2. Germline CDR1 LNHDA, CDR2 SQIVND (reference sequence). V dropped 7 bases and J dropped 1; count of bases not matched to a gene: 4. The CDR3 consists of 14 residues. The CDR3 DNA sequence: TGTGCCAGTATGAGGCGGGAGGGCACAGATACGCAGTATTTT. Translation gives CASMRREGTDTQYF.

The count of this clone is one. The chain is built from TRBV4-3 and TRBJ2-1, with D possibly TRBD2 on 6 matching bases. The CDR3 is 17 residues long. Between the trimmed V and J ends, which lost 0 bases and 7 bases, there was a span of 19 bases. CDR1 is LGHNA and CDR2 is YSLEER in the germline V gene. The CDR3 nucleotides read TGCGCCAGCAGCCAAGATCTGCAAGCGGGCATTTATAATGAGCAGTTCTTC. It encodes CASSQDLQAGIYNEQFF.

The chain recombines TRBV9 with TRBJ1-2; D not certain. Germline values: CDR1 SGDLS, CDR2 YYNGEE. CDR3 size: 14 residues. Trimming took 0 bases from V and 3 from J, leaving 9 bases between them. CDR3 nucleotide sequence: TGTGCCAGCAGCGTAGACACCGCCGACTATGGCTACACCTTC. Its translation is CASSVDTADYGYTF.

The chain is built from TRBV16 and TRBJ2-7; 12 bases match TRBD1. Germline-derived CDR1 and CDR2 are KGHSY and FQNENV. This CDR3 has 18 amino acids. The V and J ends lost 0 bases and 2 bases, in that order; junction bases with no gene match: 8. The CDR3 bases are TGTGCCAGCAGCCAATCCGGGGACAGGGGGCCCGACACCTACGAGCAGTACTTC. It yields the protein CASSQSGDRGPDTYEQYF. Full variable domain (missing parts from reference TRBV16 and TRBJ2-7): GEEVAQTPKHLVRGEGQKAKLYCAPIKGHSYVFWYQQVLKNEFKFLISFQNENVFDETGMPKERFSAKCLPNSPCSLEIQATKLEDSAVYFCASSQSGDRGPDTYEQYFGPGTRLTVT.

The chain recombines TRBV12-5 with TRBJ2-1, with D unresolved. Looked up from germline, CDR1 is LGHNT and CDR2 is FRNRAP. The CDR3 consists of 13 residues. V was shortened by 6 bases and J by 7 bases, with 13 bases between the two germline ends. The DNA of the CDR3 is TGTGCTAGTGGCCCCGAGATTATAAATGAGCAGTTCTTC. This encodes CASGPEIINEQFF.

In nucleotides, the CDR3 is TGTGCCAGCAGCGCCACCCCCGAGAATAATTCACCCCTCCACTTT. This encodes CASSATPENNSPLHF. The V call is TRBV7-9, the J call TRBJ1-6; D gene uncertain. The germline V and J ends were trimmed by 5 bases and 5 bases, with 13 bases remaining between them. Germline-derived CDR1 and CDR2 are SEHNR and FQNEAQ (reference sequence). The CDR3 contains 15 residues.

This clone was seen only once. The J gene is TRBJ2-7, the V gene TRBV10-3, with TRBD1 identical over 8 bases. This CDR3 has 14 amino acids. V dropped 0 bases and J dropped 3; count of bases not matched to a gene: 1. Germline V gene data show CDR1 as ENHRY and CDR2 as SYGVKD. In DNA form, the CDR3 reads TGTGCCATCAGTGAGTCACAGGGGGGCTACGAGCAGTACTTC. As protein: CAISESQGGYEQYF.

This clone was picked up a small number of times. V and J are TRBV10-2 and TRBJ1-2; a weak D match, TRBD1 (5 bases). In germline, CDR1 is WSHSY, CDR2 SAAADI. The length of the CDR3 is 13 residues. Trimming left V 7 bases short and J 2 bases short, with 11 bases between. CDR3 amino acids: CASMETGNYGYTF. CDR3 nucleotide sequence: TGCGCCAGCATGGAAACAGGAAACTATGGCTACACCTTC.

V is TRBV28 and J is TRBJ2-7; 7 positions match TRBD1. J gave up 7 bases and V 7 bases, and 13 bases lay outside the gene matches. Germline V gene data show CDR1 as MDHEN and CDR2 as SYDVKM. The CDR3 totals 14 residues. Here the CDR3 reads CASNPMTGIGEQYF. The CDR3 nucleotides read TGTGCCAGCAACCCGATGACAGGGATTGGAGAGCAGTACTTC. The full variable domain, completed using reference TRBV28 and TRBJ2-7, is DVKVTQSSRYLVKRTGEKVFLECVQDMDHENMFWYRQDPGLGLRLIYFSYDVKMKEKGDIPEGYSVSREKKERFSLILESASTNQTSMYLCASNPMTGIGEQYFGPGTRLTVT.

This clone occurred a few times. V gene TRBV19 combines with J gene TRBJ2-1; 11 bases align to TRBD2. The CDR3 consists of 13 residues. The germline CDR1 and CDR2 sequences are LNHDA and SQIVND (reference sequence). After removal of 3 bases from V and 11 bases from J, the junction contained 3 bases not matched to a gene. The CDR3 nucleotides read TGTGCCAGTAGTATGACTAGCGGGATTAAGCAGTTCTTC. Translation gives CASSMTSGIKQFF.

The genes are TRBV7-6 and TRBJ1-4; 10 nucleotides match TRBD1. J was trimmed by 7 bases and V by 4 bases; bases with no gene match: 9. This CDR3 has 16 amino acids. Germline V gives CDR1 SGHVS, CDR2 FNYEAQ. CDR3: CASSSLGQGWGEKLFF. CDR3 DNA: TGTGCCAGCAGCTCCCTGGGACAGGGGTGGGGTGAAAAACTGTTTTTT.

The genes are TRBV5-1 and TRBJ2-3, with a weak D call TRBD1 (5 bases). V gave up 0 bases and J gave up 0 bases, with 11 bases separating them. Germline CDR1 is SGHRS and CDR2 is YFSETQ. The CDR3 contains 16 residues. CDR3 bases: TGCGCCAGCAGCTTGGCCAGGGCAAGTAGCACAGATACGCAGTATTTT. This codes for CASSLARASSTDTQYF.